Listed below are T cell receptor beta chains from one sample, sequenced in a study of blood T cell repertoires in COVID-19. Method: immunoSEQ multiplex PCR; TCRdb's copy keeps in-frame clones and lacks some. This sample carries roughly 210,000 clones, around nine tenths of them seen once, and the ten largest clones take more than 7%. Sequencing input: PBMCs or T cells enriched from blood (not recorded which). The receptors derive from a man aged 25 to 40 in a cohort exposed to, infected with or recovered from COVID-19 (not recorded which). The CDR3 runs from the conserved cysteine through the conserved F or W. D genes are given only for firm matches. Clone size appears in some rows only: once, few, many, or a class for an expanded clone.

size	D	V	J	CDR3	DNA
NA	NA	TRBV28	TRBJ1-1	CASSSVTEAFF	TGTGCCAGCAGTTCGGTGACTGAAGCTTTCTTT
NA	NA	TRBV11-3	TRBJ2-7	CASSAATSGEQYF	TGTGCCAGTTCCGCAGCTACATCGGGCGAGCAGTACTTC
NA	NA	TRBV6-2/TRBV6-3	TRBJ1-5	CASSYRVGQGSYSNQPQHF	TGTGCCAGCAGTTACCGTGTAGGTCAGGGCAGCTATAGCAATCAGCCCCAGCATTTT
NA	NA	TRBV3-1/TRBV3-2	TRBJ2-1	CASTLLGDLGEQFF	TGTGCCAGCACCCTACTAGGAGATCTAGGTGAGCAGTTCTTC
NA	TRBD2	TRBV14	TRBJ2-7	CASSQELAGSSEQYF	TGTGCCAGCAGCCAAGAACTAGCGGGATCTAGCGAGCAGTACTTC
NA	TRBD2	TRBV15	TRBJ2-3	CATSRGTSGSADTQYF	TGTGCCACCAGCAGAGGGACTAGCGGGAGTGCAGATACGCAGTATTTT
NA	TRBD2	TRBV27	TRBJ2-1	CASSFLPSGTRDHEQFF	TGTGCCAGCAGTTTTTTGCCCTCCGGGACTAGGGACCATGAGCAGTTCTTC
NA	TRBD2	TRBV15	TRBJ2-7	CATSKLTSGRSYEQYF	TGTGCCACCAGCAAGTTGACTAGCGGGAGATCCTACGAGCAGTACTTC
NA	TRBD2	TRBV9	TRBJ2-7	CASSFSSGSSYEQYF	TGTGCCAGCAGCTTTTCTAGCGGGAGTTCCTACGAGCAGTACTTC
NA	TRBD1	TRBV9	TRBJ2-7	CASSARDRVTEQYF	TGTGCCAGCAGCGCCCGGGACAGGGTTACCGAGCAGTACTTC
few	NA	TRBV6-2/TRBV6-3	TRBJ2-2	CASSWSQGDTGELFF	TGTGCCAGCAGTTGGTCGCAGGGTGATACCGGGGAGCTGTTTTTT
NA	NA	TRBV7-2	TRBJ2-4	CASSLGYRERLAKNIQYF	TGTGCCAGCAGCCTGGGGTACAGGGAACGCCTGGCCAAAAACATTCAGTACTTC
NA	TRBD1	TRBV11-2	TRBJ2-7	CASSRLRDRACF	TGTGCCAGCAGCCGACTTAGGGACAGGGCCTGCTTC
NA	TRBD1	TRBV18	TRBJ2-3	CASSPRAMPGQGLNTQYF	TGTGCCAGCTCACCTCGAGCTATGCCGGGACAGGGGTTGAATACGCAGTATTTT
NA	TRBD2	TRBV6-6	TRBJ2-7	CASTPVAGGPYEQYF	TGTGCCAGCACCCCAGTAGCGGGAGGGCCCTACGAGCAGTACTTC
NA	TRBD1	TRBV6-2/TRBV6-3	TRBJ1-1	CASSLQGVRAFF	TGTGCCAGCAGTCTACAGGGGGTAAGAGCTTTCTTT
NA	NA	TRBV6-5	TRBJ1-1	CASSYSRVSRTEAFF	TGTGCCAGCAGTTACTCGAGAGTTTCACGGACTGAAGCTTTCTTT
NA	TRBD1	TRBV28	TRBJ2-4	CASSKDREVDIQYF	TGTGCCAGCAGTAAGGACAGGGAAGTTGACATTCAGTACTTC